This TCR beta chain was found in a study of cytomegalovirus exposure and HLA in healthy donors (TCRdb year 2017). A note on the overall study: An earlier analysis of roughly 500 of the donors reported 250 to 300 Gb of sequence data and 100 million to 130 million unique TCR beta sequences from around 200 million T cells. Donor age, sex, ethnicity and CMV serostatus were collected together with the repertoire data. Genome-wide SNP genotypes for about 65% of the 666 donors were used in a later genetic analysis, which treated that subset as a discovery cohort. To predict cytomegalovirus infection status, the study combined high-throughput TCR immunosequencing, statistical association of individual TCRs with disease status, and machine learning. To decide whether each TCR beta V gene segment behaved as functional or pseudogenic, an earlier analysis of nearly 600 of the donors relied on high-throughput TCR beta sequencing. Class I and class II HLA loci were covered by the typing at four-digit resolution. In the later analysis, no new phenotypic data were used to find candidate immune exposures; instead, reliance was placed on TCR beta sequences and their occurrence across donors. The study used immunosequencing to profile the T cell repertoires of approximately 690 subjects and linked those repertoires to cytomegalovirus serostatus. To study patterns of TCR occurrence, a later analysis re-analyzed previously published TCR beta repertoires from under 750 donors and added high-resolution HLA genotyping. Typing coverage differed by locus: A, B, C, DRB1 and DQB1 were typed in roughly 620-630 donors, DQA1 in about 550, DPA1 in 600 to 610, and DPB1 in roughly 450. The study aimed to test whether signatures of past pathogen exposure could be identified by cataloging public T cell receptors. In addition to the first cohort of approximately 650 subjects, a separate validation cohort of 100 to 150 different subjects was used. Every discovery cohort repertoire had been produced on one sequencing platform. Among 398 genotyped donors of the cohort, an average of about 240,000 unique TCR beta nucleotide sequences were sequenced per donor, around 18% of them non-productive. Four to six DR-DQ haplotypes were handled as single units for association and clustering, since linkage in the cohort was strong. About 310 gigabases of sequencing data and approximately 85 million unique TCR sequences were included in an early release covering 550 to 650 HLA-typed donors. Among the approximately 400 genotyped donors, about 85% belonged to the genetic ancestry cluster associated with self-reported Caucasian donors. Overall study outcomes, separate from this receptor: A group of highly shared sequence variants was considered likely to be a technical artifact of the sequencing pipeline. A few of the identified cytomegalovirus-associated TCR beta chains were confirmed in vitro to be specific for cytomegalovirus antigens. The study listed approximately 160 TCR beta chains as associated with cytomegalovirus. In a later analysis, several top co-occurrence clusters were reported to appear linked to parvovirus B19, influenza, CMV and Epstein-Barr virus. Immune exposure information for the cohort was limited to CMV serostatus. Strong co-occurrence of HLA alleles, especially DR and DQ, made assigning TCR associations to individual alleles difficult. Some IMGT-functional V segments, including TRBV6-2 and TRBV6-3, could not be told apart with the 87-base-pair reads, so those segments were excluded. In a later genetic analysis, a missense DCLRE1C variant was associated with V-gene and J-gene trimming of TCR beta chains, and the association was replicated in an independent cohort. According to a later analysis, most CMV-associated TCR beta chains appeared to be HLA-restricted, and the HLA associations seemed to be driven largely by CMV exposure. Compared with the roughly 600-donor mean, donors in an Asian-associated ancestry cluster had fewer N-insertions in productive TCRs, according to a later genetic analysis. Linkage disequilibrium might explain the correlated functional status among segregating V segments, but an unknown experimental factor could not be ruled out. While some public TCRs were present in many individuals, most TCR sequences turned up only very rarely across donors. The earlier analysis of fewer than 750 of the donors excluded some 15 rarely observed V segments, including chromosome 9 orphons, because counts were too low. HLA typing was unavailable for some donors at each locus, so association tests used only the typed subset. Compared with equally common non-associated chains, HLA-associated TCR beta chains in a later analysis were more clonally expanded and had lower generation probabilities. In both the original and validation cohorts, the classifier was reported to diagnose cytomegalovirus status with high specificity and sensitivity. A further reported finding was that TCR beta sequences accurately predicted the HLA-A and HLA-B alleles for most subjects in the first cohort. Sequencing depth was assumed to be roughly uniform across donors in the presence/absence analyses, though that assumption may not hold. The cohort was sequenced for TCR beta chains only, and without alpha or paired-chain data the features that could be detected were limited. Broadly in line with IMGT annotations, most TCR beta V segments showed up in productive rearrangements about 90% or about 30% of the time in an earlier analysis of about 500 of the donors. The authors suggested that the approach could potentially be generalized to other disease states and immunological phenotypes. A later analysis associated about 17,000 TCR beta sequences with specific HLA alleles at a false discovery rate of 0.05. In a later analysis, TCR association rates were found to vary across HLA loci, with the most associated TCRs seen for DRB1 alleles and the fewest for HLA-C alleles.

In total, just over 650 healthy bone marrow donors made up the cohort. Cohort members were all nominally healthy when sampled, although unrecorded immune exposures were likely present. The donor tested CMV seropositive and was one of the 289 seropositive cohort members. Each donor provided a peripheral blood sample, and peripheral blood mononuclear cells were used for TCR beta sequencing. Genomic DNA was extracted from the blood cell samples with the Qiagen DNeasy Blood Extraction Kit. This clone was seen only a few times. The clone's antigen remains unknown. No quality values exist for individual bases; no much larger clone is one base distant. The library was produced with the immunoSEQ multiplex PCR assay. A mixture of 60 forward primers for TCR Vbeta segments and 13 reverse primers for TCR Jbeta segments was used in the multiplex PCR. The CDR3 region of rearranged TCR beta genes was amplified from genomic DNA by a multiplex PCR assay. The Illumina HiSeq System was used to sequence the amplified TCR beta libraries as 87-base-pair reads. As for the authors' bioinformatics: A later analysis tallied about 77 million unique TCR beta chains across the 610 or so repertoires, and some 12 million of those chains were shared by two or more donors. To remove PCR and sequencing errors, raw reads were error-corrected and collapsed into unique sequences using a nearest-neighbor algorithm that merged closely related sequences. Alignment of CDR3 sequences to IMGT reference sequences was used to assign V, D and J gene segments. For a sequence to be retained, at least a six-nucleotide match to both a V gene segment and a J gene segment was required. Rearrangements were called productive when the CDR3 lacked stop codons and stayed in frame with V and J; all others were non-productive. CDR3 was defined according to IMGT convention as the region running from the second conserved V-encoded cysteine to the conserved J-encoded phenylalanine. The earlier analysis of 587 of the donors excluded sequences that lacked an unambiguous match to a single V gene segment. In an earlier analysis of approximately 590 of the donors, a V segment was called functional when productive rearrangements were above 56.7%, and segregating when the standard deviation between donors exceeded 5%. A statistical classification framework was developed to diagnose cytomegalovirus status using the catalog of TCR beta chain sequences. V and J gene assignment, in a later analysis, came from comparing TCR nucleotide sequences with IMGT/GENE-DB human TR gene sequences. The TCRdist pipeline was used in a later analysis to assign CDR3 sequences and most-parsimonious VDJ recombination scenarios. A later analysis defined each TCR beta chain by its CDR3 amino acid sequence plus V-gene family, and excluded reads lacking a unique V-gene family. A later analysis removed several hundred highly shared, low-generation-probability nucleotide sequences to deal with suspected cross-contamination and a sequencing artifact. A later analysis calculated a clonal expansion index for each public chain from normalized within-repertoire ranks of inferred template counts. Generation probabilities in a later analysis came from a VDJ recombination model fitted to out-of-frame rearrangements, and those results were checked against IGoR. A later analysis scored TCR-TCR, TCR-HLA and TCR-CMV co-occurrence with hypergeometric tests, applying a repertoire-size bias correction to TCR pairs. To estimate false discovery rates, a later analysis permuted the HLA or CMV assignments 20 times. In a later analysis, co-occurring TCRs were grouped using DBSCAN, with TCRdist sequence similarity added in when clustering inside HLA-allele-positive subsets. For co-occurrence clustering, repertoires with fewer than 30,000 or more than 120,000 public chains were excluded, along with four to six repertoires with anomalous nucleotide sharing. TCRdb carries this immuneACCESS record with in-frame sequences only. Its versions omit some clonotypes, under half of them owing to an unresolved V gene in the studies checked, with the rest unexplained. Clone size and V and J calls were adopted from that table, with D and trimming inferred from the DNA. For this sample there are fewer than 95,000 clones; roughly 67% appear just once. 20% to 25% of the sample lies in the top ten.

The germline V gene provides CDR1 SNHLY and CDR2 FYNNEI. The CDR3 has 17 amino acids, counting the end cysteine and phenylalanine. The CDR3 DNA has 51 bases and is translated from base 1. From V the trimming removes 6 bases and from J it removes 0 bases, while the gene matches leave 11 bases of the junction unaccounted for. The source of this sequence is a woman between 50 and 59 years old in good health and CMV-seropositive. The V gene is TRBV2 and the J gene is TRBJ1-1; TRBD1 matches 9 bases in the middle. Sample: PBMCs. The base sequence is TGTGCCAGCAGGGTTGGGACAGGGAGTATCATGAACACTGAAGCTTTCTTT. Translated, this is CASRVGTGSIMNTEAFF.